Following are 32 T cell receptor beta chains from one sample sequenced in a study of T cell clonality in common variable immunodeficiency (dated by TCRdb to 2014 to 2015). The investigation overall reported the following: CVID TCRbeta sequences reportedly showed fewer deletions and N-nucleotide insertions and lacked highly modified clones with 13 or more V deletions.

For these TCRs, the target antigens are not known. To prepare the library, the immunoSEQ multiplex PCR assay was applied. TCRdb carries this immuneACCESS record with in-frame sequences only. Its versions omit some clonotypes, under half of them owing to an unresolved V gene in the studies checked, with the rest unexplained. There are some 13,000 clones in this sample, and none of them is a singleton. Jointly, the top ten make up 7.1% of the sample. The sample was peripheral blood mononuclear cells. The receptors derive from a human donor with common variable immunodeficiency.

This clone was picked up a small number of times. Read coverage stops 3 residues before the CDR3 terminus; the germline J gene supplies the remainder. The rearrangement joins TRBV19 to TRBJ1-6; D is uncertain. CDR3 size: 15 residues. Trimming removed 5 bases from V and 7 bases from J, with 15 bases in between. The germline V gene has CDR1 LNHDA and CDR2 SQIVND (reference sequence). The CDR3 spells CASSLGLERNSPLHF. CDR3 bases read: TGTGCCAGTAGTCTCGGACTGGAACGAAATTCACCC.

In its sample, this clone was seen a few times. Read coverage stops 3 residues before the CDR3 terminus; the germline J gene supplies the remainder. The gene calls are TRBV19 and TRBJ1-2; TRBD1 aligns across 7 bases. Germline values: CDR1 LNHDA, CDR2 SQIVND (reference sequence). V trimming: 3 bases; J trimming: 6 bases; junction bases outside the gene matches: 4. This CDR3 has 13 amino acids. The CDR3 is CASSIRGGNGYTF. The sequenced part of the CDR3 DNA is TGTGCCAGTAGTATTAGAGGGGGCAATGGC.

To note about this clone: The CDR3 end falls 3 residues outside the read, so it is completed with the germline J gene. The chain has TRBV6-1 and TRBJ2-7; D call uncertain. CDR3 length equals 18 residues. Trimming removed 1 base at V and 6 bases at J, with 25 bases between. Germline-derived CDR1 and CDR2 are MNHNS and SASEGT. The sequenced CDR3 bases are TGTGCCAGCAGTGAAGGTGCCAGAGTCGTGTTGGCCGTCATCGAG. This codes for CASSEGARVVLAVIE. The complete CDR3 reads CASSEGARVVLAVIEQYF.

A remark on this clone: From the germline J gene comes the end of the CDR3, since the read stops 3 residues before it. The chain is built from TRBV19 and TRBJ2-7; 8 bases align to TRBD1. The CDR3 spans 14 residues. Per germline, CDR1 LNHDA and CDR2 SQIVND (reference sequence). J lost 1 base, V lost 6 bases, and 5 bases had no gene match. The CDR3 loop is CASRLDRASYEQYF. Incomplete CDR3 DNA: TGTGCCAGTAGATTGGACAGGGCATCCTACGAG. Full variable domain (remainder filled in from reference TRBV19 and TRBJ2-7): DGGITQSPKYLFRKEGQNVTLSCEQNLNHDAMYWYRQDPGQGLRLIYYSQIVNDFQKGDIAEGYSVSREKKESFPLTVTSAQKNPTAFYLCASRLDRASYEQYFGPGTRLTVT.

Points on this clone: The read ends 3 residues early relative to the CDR3; the germline J gene fills the gap. The chain combines TRBV18 with TRBJ2-7; 7 nucleotides agree with TRBD1. The CDR3 spans 15 residues. V lost 2 bases and J lost 5; bases outside the gene matches: 9. Per germline, CDR1 KGHSH and CDR2 LQKENI. The CDR3 region is CASSPIRTGGHEQYF. Partial CDR3 DNA: TGTGCCAGCTCACCAATTCGGACAGGAGGCCACGAG.

This clone showed up just a few times. Read data end 3 residues before the CDR3 end; the end is taken from the germline J gene. The chain uses TRBV5-1 and TRBJ2-5; D remains unclear. CDR3 size: 15 residues. V lost 0 bases, J lost 4 bases, and 13 bases lay in between. Germline-derived CDR1 and CDR2 are SGHRS and YFSETQ. The CDR3 DNA, read in part, is TGCGCCAGCAGCTTGGCCTACGGAGACACAGAGACC. As protein: CASSLAYGDTET. The whole CDR3 is CASSLAYGDTETQYF.

On this clone: The CDR3 goes on 3 residues after the read ends, and that part is filled in from the germline J gene. This chain links TRBV7-9 with TRBJ1-2, with D possibly being TRBD1 (5 bases). Germline V gene data show CDR1 as SEHNR and CDR2 as FQNEAQ (reference sequence). The CDR3 spans 14 residues. With 6 bases removed from V and 2 bases from J, the gap between germline ends came to 13 bases. Partial CDR3 DNA: TGTGCCAGCAGTTACTCCCCAGGGAACTATGGC. It specifies CASSYSPGNYG. The whole CDR3 protein is CASSYSPGNYGYTF.

This clone has just a few counts. The CDR3 is cut off 3 residues early in the read; its end comes from the germline J gene. The chain combines TRBV2 with TRBJ2-6; D is uncertain. CDR1 and CDR2 (germline): SNHLY, FYNNEI. V was trimmed by 4 bases and J by 0 bases, leaving 4 bases between them. The CDR3 totals 14 residues. CDR3 DNA (partial): TGTGCCAGCAGTGTCCGCTCTGGGGCCAACGTC. Its translation: CASSVRSGANV. The complete CDR3 sequence is CASSVRSGANVLTF.

This clone was seen only a few times. The sequence runs out 3 residues before the end of the CDR3; the remainder is reconstructed from the germline J gene. The rearrangement joins TRBV7-6 to TRBJ2-7, with 11 bases matching TRBD1. V lost 2 bases, J lost 6 bases, and 3 bases stayed unmatched. The CDR3 consists of 14 residues. The V gene's germline CDR1 is SGHVS and CDR2 FNYEAQ. CDR3 DNA, as far as it was read: TGTGCCAGCAGCTTACGGGACAGGGGGGGCGAG. This codes for CASSLRDRGGE. The complete CDR3 protein is CASSLRDRGGEQYF.

This clone has only a few counts. Sequencing ends 3 residues short of the CDR3 end; the germline J gene provides the rest. The chain has TRBV2 and TRBJ2-1; D may be TRBD2 (6 bases). Germline V CDR1 and CDR2: SNHLY, FYNNEI. V lost 7 bases to trimming and J lost 7 bases, with 14 bases between them. This CDR3 has 13 amino acids. CDR3 DNA, as far as it was read: TGTGCCAGCATTGGGCTAGCGAGGAATGAG. Protein product: CASIGLARNE. The entire CDR3 protein is CASIGLARNEQFF.

This clone turned up a few times. The CDR3 end lies 3 residues beyond the end of the read and is filled in from the germline J gene. The genes are TRBV2 and TRBJ2-6, with D possibly matching TRBD1 (6 bases). From germline, CDR1 is SNHLY and CDR2 FYNNEI. Trimming pared 8 bases from V and 1 base from J, leaving 15 bases between. This CDR3 has 16 amino acids. The CDR3 protein is CASPATGGSGANVLTF. Incomplete CDR3 DNA: TGTGCCAGCCCCGCGACAGGAGGATCTGGGGCCAACGTC.

Concerning this clone: The observed sequence ends 3 residues before the CDR3 terminus, with the missing tail filled in from the germline J gene. This sequence joins TRBV7-3 and TRBJ2-1; D is unresolved. Germline V CDR1 and CDR2: SGHTA, FQGTGA. The CDR3 runs 12 residues. Trimming pared 5 bases from V and 5 bases from J, leaving 7 bases between. CDR3 in amino acids: CASSRVNNEQFF. Partial CDR3 DNA: TGTGCCAGCAGCAGGGTCAACAATGAG. The full variable domain, in which reference TRBV7-3 and TRBJ2-1 provide the parts outside the CDR3, is GAGVSQTPSNKVTEKGKYVELRCDPISGHTALYWYRQSLGQGPEFLIYFQGTGAADDSGLPNDRFFAVRPEGSVSTLKIQRTERGDSAVYLCASSRVNNEQFFGPGTRLTVL.

CDR3 DNA, as far as it was read: TGTGCCAGTAGTGCCCACCCGGGACAGGGGTCCAATGAG. This encodes CASSAHPGQGSNE. The whole CDR3 reads CASSAHPGQGSNEQFF. The chain joins TRBV19 to TRBJ2-1; 10 nucleotides match TRBD1. The read terminates 3 residues before the CDR3 end, so the remaining end is supplied by the germline J gene. The CDR3 is 16 amino acids. V lost 5 bases and J lost 6; bases outside the gene matches: 10. In germline, CDR1 is LNHDA, CDR2 SQIVND (reference sequence).

A note on this clone: The sequence runs out 3 residues before the end of the CDR3; the remainder is reconstructed from the germline J gene. The genes are TRBV7-2 and TRBJ1-2, with 8 bases that match TRBD1. The V gene end was trimmed by 5 bases and the J gene end by 5 bases; junction bases not matched to a gene: 10. The germline gives CDR1 SGHTA, CDR2 FQGNSA. This CDR3 comprises 15 residues. The part of the CDR3 DNA that was read is TGTGCCAGCAGCCTGCCCTGGGACAGGCTATATGGC. Its translation: CASSLPWDRLYG. The entire CDR3 protein reads CASSLPWDRLYGYTF.

This clone was seen repeatedly, ten times or more. The observed sequence ends 3 residues before the CDR3 terminus, with the missing tail filled in from the germline J gene. The rearrangement links TRBV20-1 to TRBJ1-2; a weak D match, TRBD1 (5 bases). The CDR3 length is 12 residues. Germline lookup yields CDR1 DFQATT and CDR2 SNEGSKA (reference sequence). V lost 1 base and J lost 4, with 7 bases in between. CDR3 sequence: CSARVTAYGYTF. CDR3 DNA, as far as it was read: TGCAGTGCTAGAGTGACAGCCTATGGC.

As regards this clone: The read comes to an end 3 residues before the CDR3 does, leaving the germline J gene to fill in the end. The rearrangement links TRBV6-1 to TRBJ2-3, with 11 bases that match TRBD2. The CDR3 consists of 15 residues. Germline lookup yields CDR1 MNHNS and CDR2 SASEGT. V shed 4 bases and J 2 bases; nucleotides not matched to a gene: 2. The sequenced part of the CDR3 DNA is TGTGCCAGCAGTGGACTAGCGGGGTCCACAGATACG. It encodes CASSGLAGSTDT. The complete CDR3 protein is CASSGLAGSTDTQYF.

By sample share, this clone is medium-sized. The CDR3 is cut off 3 residues early in the read; its end comes from the germline J gene. The rearrangement joins TRBV9 to TRBJ2-5; perhaps TRBD2 as D (7 bases). The CDR3 sequence is 16 residues long. Germline V gene lookup returns CDR1 SGDLS and CDR2 YYNGEE. Trimming removed 0 bases from V and 5 bases from J, with 17 bases in between. Partial CDR3 DNA: TGTGCCAGCAGCGTAGGCTCGGTGGGGGGGCGGGAGACC. Encoded protein: CASSVGSVGGRET. The CDR3 in full is CASSVGSVGGRETQYF.

A few counts support this clone. The part of the CDR3 DNA that was read is TGTGCCAGCAGCCAGGACAGGGTTCCAGATACG. Its protein is CASSQDRVPDT. The whole CDR3 protein is CASSQDRVPDTQYF. The chain employs TRBV6-4 and TRBJ2-3, with 8 nucleotides matching TRBD1. The read is 3 residues too short to cover the CDR3 end, so that end is filled in from the germline J gene. The CDR3 consists of 14 residues. The V gene end was trimmed by 6 bases and the J gene end by 4 bases; junction bases not matched to a gene: 6. The germline V gene has CDR1 MRHNA and CDR2 SNTAGT.

This clone was observed a few times. With the read ending 3 residues before the CDR3 end, the germline J gene is used to fill in that end. V is TRBV19 and J is TRBJ1-2; TRBD1 agrees at 7 bases. The CDR3 contains 13 residues. V was pared by 6 bases and J by 4 bases, with 5 bases of the junction left unmatched. Germline V gene sequence: CDR1 LNHDA, CDR2 SQIVND (reference sequence). The CDR3 sequence: CASSSRDSYGYTF. The DNA read from the CDR3 is TGTGCCAGTAGCTCCCGGGACAGCTATGGC.

For this clone: Coverage ceases 3 residues before the CDR3 finishes, and the germline J gene fills in the end. This chain uses TRBV7-9 with TRBJ2-4; 7 bases are shared with TRBD1. With 6 bases clipped from V and 1 base from J, the junction kept 6 bases outside the gene matches. The CDR3 sequence is 15 residues long. Germline V gene sequence: CDR1 SEHNR, CDR2 FQNEAQ (reference sequence). CDR3 in amino acids: CASSRLRGAKNIQYF. The CDR3 bases that were read are TGTGCCAGCAGTCGCCTCAGGGGGGCCAAAAACATT.

This clone was recorded a few times. Read data end 3 residues before the CDR3 end; the end is taken from the germline J gene. The chain couples TRBV20-1 to TRBJ2-5; D unresolved. V lost 4 bases, J lost 0 bases, and 6 bases lay in between. The length of the CDR3 is 12 residues. CDR1 is DFQATT, CDR2 SNEGSKA, per germline (reference sequence). The chain's CDR3 is CSATRDQETQYF. The CDR3 DNA, read in part, is TGCAGTGCTACCCGGGACCAAGAGACC.

A few counts support this clone. With the read ending 3 residues before the CDR3 end, the germline J gene is used to fill in that end. V gene TRBV18 combines with J gene TRBJ2-3; D is ambiguous. Trimming removed 1 base from V and 3 bases from J, with 5 bases in between. CDR1 is KGHSH and CDR2 is LQKENI in the germline V gene. This CDR3 is 13 amino acids long. CDR3 bases read: TGTGCCAGCTCACCACTTAAAACAGATACG. Translation: CASSPLKTDT. The whole CDR3 region reads CASSPLKTDTQYF.

This clone was seen only a few times. The missing CDR3 end, 3 residues past where the read stops, is filled in from the germline J gene. This chain links TRBV7-2 with TRBJ2-3, with unresolved D. CDR3 size: 14 residues. Germline V gene data show CDR1 as SGHTA and CDR2 as FQGNSA. V lost 3 bases and J 3 bases, leaving 10 bases between the germline ends. The CDR3 spells CASSFVVGTDTQYF. The sequenced CDR3 bases are TGTGCCAGCAGCTTTGTAGTAGGGACAGATACG. The whole variable domain, filled in from reference TRBV7-2 and TRBJ2-3, reads GAGVSQSPSNKVTEKGKDVELRCDPISGHTALYWYRQSLGQGLEFLIYFQGNSAPDKSGLPSDRFSAERTGGSVSTLTIQRTQQEDSAVYLCASSFVVGTDTQYFGPGTRLTVL.

For this clone: The read terminates 3 residues before the CDR3 end, so the remaining end is supplied by the germline J gene. The chain recombines TRBV30 with TRBJ1-5; TRBD1 aligns across 8 bases. V lost 2 bases and J lost 7; bases outside the gene matches: 10. CDR1 is GTSNPN and CDR2 is SVGIG in the germline V gene (reference sequence). There are 15 residues in the CDR3. CDR3 residues: CAWSPPDRDRQPQHF. The covered CDR3 bases are TGTGCCTGGAGTCCCCCGGACAGGGATCGACAGCCC.

This clone came up a few times. The CDR3 extends 3 residues past the end of the read, so its final part is completed from the germline J gene. This chain uses TRBV19 with TRBJ2-5; no definite D call. Germline V gene lookup returns CDR1 LNHDA and CDR2 SQIVND (reference sequence). The germline V and J ends were trimmed by 2 bases and 1 base, with 5 bases remaining between them. The CDR3 is 13 amino acids. CDR3 residues: CASSINIQETQYF. The covered CDR3 bases are TGTGCCAGTAGTATAAACATCCAAGAGACC.

The CDR3: CAWSRLAIYNEQFF. The CDR3 bases that were read are TGTGCCTGGAGTCGGCTAGCTATCTACAATGAG. The rearrangement joins TRBV30 to TRBJ2-1; possibly TRBD2 for D (5 bases). The read falls 3 residues short of the CDR3 end, and the missing part is taken from the germline J gene. This CDR3 is built from 14 residues. The germline gives CDR1 GTSNPN, CDR2 SVGIG (reference sequence). The V gene lost 2 bases and the J gene lost 3 bases, with 11 bases spanning the gap.

As concerns this clone: The CDR3 end lies 3 residues beyond the end of the read and is filled in from the germline J gene. V gene TRBV2 combines with J gene TRBJ2-1; 7 bases align to TRBD1. In germline, CDR1 is SNHLY, CDR2 FYNNEI. This CDR3 comprises 15 residues. With 11 bases clipped from V and 3 bases from J, the junction kept 13 bases outside the gene matches. The covered CDR3 bases are TGTGCCGGACGTCGTTGGGACAGTGACTACAATGAG. Protein product: CAGRRWDSDYNE. The full-length CDR3 reads as CAGRRWDSDYNEQFF.

The CDR3 here is CASSLPGETQYF. The CDR3 bases that were read are TGCGCCAGCAGCTTACCCGGGGAGACC. The chain joins TRBV5-1 to TRBJ2-5; D is ambiguous. The sequence runs out 3 residues before the end of the CDR3; the remainder is reconstructed from the germline J gene. The germline V gene encodes CDR1 SGHRS and CDR2 YFSETQ. Trimming cost V 2 bases and J 5 bases, with 7 bases left between them. CDR3 size: 12 residues.

With respect to this clone: The read ends 3 residues shy of where the CDR3 ends; the end is completed using the germline J gene. The chain combines TRBV7-6 with TRBJ1-2; D is possibly TRBD1 (6 bases). Trimming pared 6 bases from V and 3 bases from J, leaving 26 bases between. Germline V gene data show CDR1 as SGHVS and CDR2 as FNYEAQ. The CDR3 loop spans 18 amino acids. Here the CDR3 reads CASSHPSRGEQGYYGYTF. The sequenced part of the CDR3 DNA is TGTGCCAGCAGTCACCCTAGTCGTGGTGAGCAGGGGTACTATGGC.

To note about this clone: Read data end 3 residues before the CDR3 end; the end is taken from the germline J gene. This rearrangement joins TRBV7-9 to TRBJ1-1, with 8 bases fitting TRBD1. Germline V gives CDR1 SEHNR, CDR2 FQNEAQ (reference sequence). The CDR3 length is 12 residues. The CDR3 bases that were read are TGTGCCAGCAGCCCACGGACAGGGGAA. Translating it yields CASSPRTGE. The full CDR3 protein is CASSPRTGEAFF.

This clone has a count of ten or more. From the germline J gene comes the end of the CDR3, since the read stops 3 residues before it. This chain uses TRBV5-4 with TRBJ1-1; D not certain. Germline V gene data show CDR1 as SGHNT and CDR2 as YYREEE (reference sequence). The CDR3 loop spans 14 amino acids. V lost 4 bases and J 1 base, leaving 11 bases between the germline ends. CDR3 loop: CASSPGLQNTEAFF. The CDR3 bases that were read are TGTGCCAGCAGCCCCGGACTTCAGAACACTGAA.

CDR3 region: CASSPKGAGKSPLHF. The sequenced part of the CDR3 DNA is TGTGCCAGCTCACCGAAGGGGGCAGGTAAGTCACCC. The chain links TRBV18 to TRBJ1-6; 7 bases match TRBD1. The missing CDR3 end, 3 residues past where the read stops, is filled in from the germline J gene. The CDR3 totals 15 residues. CDR1 and CDR2 (germline): KGHSH, LQKENI. V lost 3 bases, J lost 10 bases, and 9 bases stayed unmatched. Filled out from reference TRBV18 and TRBJ1-6, the complete variable domain reads NAGVMQNPRHLVRRRGQEARLRCSPMKGHSHVYWYRQLPEEGLKFMVYLQKENIIDESGMPKERFSAEFPKEGPSILRIQQVVRGDSAAYFCASSPKGAGKSPLHFGNGTRLTVT.